The sequence of this T cell receptor beta chain was determined in a study of blood T cell repertoires in COVID-19. Clones were read by immunoSEQ multiplex PCR, and TCRdb kept only the in-frame ones, dropping some. The sample lists hundreds of thousands of clones; more than 80% were seen once. Germline V gene lookup returns CDR1 MGHRA and CDR2 YSYEKL. The CDR3 extends over 15 amino acids. V shed 0 bases and J shed 6 bases, with 15 bases lying between them. This clonotype was obtained from a woman younger than 45 with active or convalescent COVID-19. The rearrangement joins TRBV4-1 to TRBJ2-7; tentative D call: TRBD2 (6 bases). Sequences were obtained from peripheral blood. The CDR3 DNA reads TGCGCCAGCAGCCAAGAGACCGGGGGACCTTCCGAGCAGTACTTC. This codes for CASSQETGGPSEQYF.